Sequencing of this T cell receptor (beta chain) was carried out in a study of regulatory T cells in long-lasting Graves disease. Study overall: Those Graves' patients who were newly diagnosed had been on antithyroid drugs under 3 months.

The study's findings and limits: Less diverse TCR repertoires were seen in persistent Graves' patients than in newly diagnosed ones. Accuracy could have been hurt by small sample size.

The CDR3 loop spans 15 amino acids. Germline V gene lookup returns CDR1 SGHVS and CDR2 FQNEAQ. V lost 5 bases, J lost 8 bases, and 21 bases lay in between. Combining iRepertoire HTBI primers with Arm-PCR of CDR3 regions, the authors built TCR beta libraries. TCRdb re-derived calls from the multiplex PCR reads in MiXCR, one entry per CDR3 protein. The sample carries about 620,000 distinct CDR3 sequences, 15% to 20% recorded once. This clonotype occurred many times. Its target is not known. The time point was: newly diagnosed GD, antithyroid drugs for less than 3 months. PBMC-derived RNA was used for the TCR library. The data were also submitted as part of a second study, on T cells in Graves' hyperthyroidism and ophthalmopathy. That work states: Patients were excluded for uncontrolled infection, other autoimmune disease, pregnancy or lactation.

This clonotype was sampled from a woman aged 25 to 39 with Graves disease. The V gene is TRBV7-8, the J gene TRBJ1-1, with a possible D match to TRBD1 (5 bases). This material consisted of peripheral blood mononuclear cells (PBMCs), taken at new diagnosis, from a patient treated with antithyroid drugs. CDR3 sequence (DNA): TGTGCCAGCAGCCCACGGGGGGGTATACGGTTGGAAGCTTTCTTT. Translating gives CASSPRGGIRLEAFF.